Listed below are T cell receptor beta chains from one sample, sequenced in a study of blood T cell repertoires in COVID-19. Libraries were prepared by immunoSEQ multiplex PCR; TCRdb keeps only in-frame clonotypes and omits some of them. The sample holds under 200,000 clones; roughly 90% are singletons and the top ten take approximately 2%. Material: peripheral blood. These receptors came from a man between 18 and 29 years old with acute or convalescent COVID-19. Both conserved end residues are trimmed from each CDR3. For some rows the clone size is stated as once, few or many, or as a class when expanded; others skip it.

>.|TRBV5-8
ASSQWLGQSAWGAF
>.|TRBV19
ASSIDWTGNYGYT
>.|TRBV7-2
ASSLASGGSPTDTQY
>.|TRBV7-2
ASSSFRTNTQY
>.|TRBV9
ASSVGIQGRDTEAF
>.|TRBV30
AWSPGQNSPLH
>.|TRBV29-1
SVEWAVDADTQY
>.|TRBV2
ARNRDTTNTEAF
>.|TRBV5-1
ASREMTGKDSPLH
>once|TRBV6-5
ASSYSQGRVGEKLF
>.|TRBV6-1
ASSEALGTGARYGYT
>.|TRBV3-1/TRBV3-2
ASGRGLAGHEQY
>few|TRBV7-5
ARSLGENEQF
>.|TRBV13
ASSSGTGRETQY
>.|TRBV5-5
ASSLVGVGEKLF
>once|TRBV9
ASSPSGGSYNEQF
>.|TRBV30
AWRRALSSYNSPLH
>.|TRBV7-9
ASSSDRGAYEQY
>.|TRBV5-1
ASSPRTGTATEAF
>.|TRBV7-9
ASSLAVGRGSNTEAF
>.|TRBV19
ASSIGQGYTEAF
>.|TRBV14
ASSLGRRGEYYGYT
>.|TRBV5-1
ASSRGQGANYGYT
>.|TRBV6-5
ASRQGHAGANVLT
>.|TRBV5-1
ASTRGRDTEAF